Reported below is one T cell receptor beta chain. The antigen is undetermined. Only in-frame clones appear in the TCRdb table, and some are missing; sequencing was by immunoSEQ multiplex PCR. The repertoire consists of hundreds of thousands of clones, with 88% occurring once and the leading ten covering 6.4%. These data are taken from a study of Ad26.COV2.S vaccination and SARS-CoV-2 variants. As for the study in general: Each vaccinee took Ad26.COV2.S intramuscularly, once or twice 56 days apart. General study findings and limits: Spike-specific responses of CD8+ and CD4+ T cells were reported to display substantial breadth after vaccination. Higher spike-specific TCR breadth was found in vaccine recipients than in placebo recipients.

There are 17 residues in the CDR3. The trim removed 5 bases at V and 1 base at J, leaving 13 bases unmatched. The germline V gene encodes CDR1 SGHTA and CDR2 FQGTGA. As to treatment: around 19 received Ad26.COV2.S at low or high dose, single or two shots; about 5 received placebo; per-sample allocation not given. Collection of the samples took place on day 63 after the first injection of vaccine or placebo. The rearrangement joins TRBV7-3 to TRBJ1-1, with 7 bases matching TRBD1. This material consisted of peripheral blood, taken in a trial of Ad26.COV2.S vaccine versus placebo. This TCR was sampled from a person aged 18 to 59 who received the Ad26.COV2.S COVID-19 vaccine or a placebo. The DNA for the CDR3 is TGTGCCAGCAGCCTCCCGGGGGCGGGACAGCAGAACACTGAAGCTTTCTTT. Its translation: CASSLPGAGQQNTEAFF.